A selection of T cell receptor beta chains follows, all from one sample in a study of cytomegalovirus exposure and HLA in healthy donors. Here immunoSEQ multiplex PCR was the method, and the copy in TCRdb shows in-frame clones only, minus some. The top ten clones hold about 0.61% of a sample with roughly 82,000 clones, about 92% of them seen once. The specimen sequenced was PBMCs. These receptors all stem from a man younger than 35 in good health and CMV-seronegative. Each CDR3 is given with its conserved first and last residue. Each record gives: D gene, J gene, V gene, clone size, CDR3 DNA, CDR3 protein. The D gene is left open where the match is weak. Some rows have no size entry. The others give once, few or many, or a class for an expanded clone.

D gene: TRBD2
J gene: TRBJ2-1
V gene: TRBV5-6
clone size: .
CDR3 DNA: TGTGCCAGCAGCTTTTTCGAGACTAGCGGTAATGAGCAGTTCTTC
CDR3 protein: CASSFFETSGNEQFF

D gene: .
J gene: TRBJ1-1
V gene: TRBV7-8
clone size: .
CDR3 DNA: TGTGCCAGCAGCTTAGCGATTTACACCGTGAACACTGAAGCTTTCTTT
CDR3 protein: CASSLAIYTVNTEAFF

D gene: .
J gene: TRBJ2-7
V gene: TRBV5-1
clone size: once
CDR3 DNA: TGCGCCAGCAGCCCGGTTGCGGTGGACGAGCAGTACTTC
CDR3 protein: CASSPVAVDEQYF

D gene: .
J gene: TRBJ2-2
V gene: TRBV19
clone size: .
CDR3 DNA: TGTGCCAGTAGTACCCCCTTTGACACCGGGGAGCTGTTTTTT
CDR3 protein: CASSTPFDTGELFF

D gene: .
J gene: TRBJ1-1
V gene: TRBV6-5
clone size: .
CDR3 DNA: TGTGCCAGCAGTGTTACAGGTCGGGGGGGCACTGAAGCTTTCTTT
CDR3 protein: CASSVTGRGGTEAFF

D gene: TRBD1
J gene: TRBJ2-2
V gene: TRBV11-2
clone size: .
CDR3 DNA: TGTGCCAGCAGCACTCCGCGCCGGGACAGGGGTAACACCGGGGAGCTGTTTTTT
CDR3 protein: CASSTPRRDRGNTGELFF

D gene: .
J gene: TRBJ2-7
V gene: TRBV7-9
clone size: .
CDR3 DNA: TGTGCCAGCAGCTCGAACAGGGTGGGCGAGCAGTACTTC
CDR3 protein: CASSSNRVGEQYF

D gene: .
J gene: TRBJ1-1
V gene: TRBV7-8
clone size: .
CDR3 DNA: TGTGCCAGCAGCCCCTCCCCCACTGAAGCTTTCTTT
CDR3 protein: CASSPSPTEAFF

D gene: .
J gene: TRBJ1-2
V gene: TRBV30
clone size: .
CDR3 DNA: TGTGCCTTTACTAGGACAGCTCCTCACACCTTC
CDR3 protein: CAFTRTAPHTF

D gene: .
J gene: TRBJ1-1
V gene: TRBV9
clone size: .
CDR3 DNA: TGTGCCAGCAGCCTTGGAATCGCGGCTGGTATGAACACTGAAGCTTTCTTT
CDR3 protein: CASSLGIAAGMNTEAFF

D gene: .
J gene: TRBJ2-7
V gene: TRBV27
clone size: .
CDR3 DNA: TGTGCCAGCAGTTCTGGTGAACTACCCTACGAGCAGTACTTC
CDR3 protein: CASSSGELPYEQYF

D gene: TRBD1
J gene: TRBJ2-3
V gene: TRBV10-3
clone size: .
CDR3 DNA: TGTGCCATACTGGGACAGGGGGTCACAGATACGCAGTATTTT
CDR3 protein: CAILGQGVTDTQYF

D gene: .
J gene: TRBJ1-2
V gene: TRBV14
clone size: .
CDR3 DNA: TGTGCCAGCGGAGGAGGGGTAGGGATCTATGGCTACACCTTC
CDR3 protein: CASGGGVGIYGYTF

D gene: TRBD1
J gene: TRBJ1-1
V gene: TRBV27
clone size: .
CDR3 DNA: TGTGCCAGCACCAGAGTGGGGACAGCGGACCTCACTGAAGCTTTCTTT
CDR3 protein: CASTRVGTADLTEAFF

D gene: .
J gene: TRBJ1-1
V gene: TRBV9
clone size: .
CDR3 DNA: TGTGCCAGCAGCGTAGGATGGGGGCATTCGAACACTGAAGCTTTCTTT
CDR3 protein: CASSVGWGHSNTEAFF

D gene: .
J gene: TRBJ1-2
V gene: TRBV6-5
clone size: .
CDR3 DNA: TGTGCCAGCAGCTGGACAGCCGGTGAGAGTGGCTACACCTTC
CDR3 protein: CASSWTAGESGYTF

D gene: .
J gene: TRBJ1-1
V gene: TRBV11-2
clone size: once
CDR3 DNA: TGTGCCAGCAGCTCGGGGGGGACTGAAGCTTTCTTT
CDR3 protein: CASSSGGTEAFF

D gene: .
J gene: TRBJ1-3
V gene: TRBV10-3
clone size: .
CDR3 DNA: TGTGCCAGCACTGACACCTACTCTGGAAACACCATATATTTT
CDR3 protein: CASTDTYSGNTIYF

D gene: TRBD2
J gene: TRBJ2-1
V gene: TRBV5-6
clone size: .
CDR3 DNA: TGTGCCAGCAGCTTAACTAGCGGGAAGTCCTACAATGAGCAGTTCTTC
CDR3 protein: CASSLTSGKSYNEQFF

D gene: TRBD1
J gene: TRBJ1-1
V gene: TRBV28
clone size: .
CDR3 DNA: TGTGCCAGCAGAGGACAGGGAAAGAACACTGAAGCTTTCTTT
CDR3 protein: CASRGQGKNTEAFF

D gene: .
J gene: TRBJ1-5
V gene: TRBV4-1
clone size: .
CDR3 DNA: TGCGCCAGCAGCCAAGTTGGAGGGCAGCCCCAGCATTTT
CDR3 protein: CASSQVGGQPQHF

D gene: TRBD1
J gene: TRBJ2-1
V gene: TRBV5-1
clone size: .
CDR3 DNA: TGCGCCAGCAGCATTGGACAGGAGTGGGGTGAGCAGTTCTTC
CDR3 protein: CASSIGQEWGEQFF

D gene: .
J gene: TRBJ2-3
V gene: TRBV2
clone size: .
CDR3 DNA: TGTGCCAGCACACTCCGGGGCACAGATACGCAGTATTTT
CDR3 protein: CASTLRGTDTQYF

D gene: .
J gene: TRBJ2-5
V gene: TRBV9
clone size: .
CDR3 DNA: TGTGCCAGCAGCACCGGGACTCATGGGGGGACCCAGTACTTC
CDR3 protein: CASSTGTHGGTQYF

D gene: .
J gene: TRBJ1-1
V gene: TRBV6-5
clone size: .
CDR3 DNA: TGTGCCAGCAGTTACTCGAGATTAGAGGGGAACACTGAAGCTTTCTTT
CDR3 protein: CASSYSRLEGNTEAFF

D gene: .
J gene: TRBJ2-3
V gene: TRBV30
clone size: .
CDR3 DNA: TGTGCTACGGAGGGGTTAGATACGCAGTATTTT
CDR3 protein: CATEGLDTQYF

D gene: .
J gene: TRBJ2-1
V gene: TRBV6-1
clone size: .
CDR3 DNA: TGTGCCAGCAGTGTCCTTTCCCGGTCGGGGGGCGATGAGCAGTTCTTC
CDR3 protein: CASSVLSRSGGDEQFF

D gene: .
J gene: TRBJ2-7
V gene: TRBV6-1
clone size: .
CDR3 DNA: TGTGCCAGCAGTGGGTACGGCGAGCAGTACTTC
CDR3 protein: CASSGYGEQYF

D gene: .
J gene: TRBJ2-6
V gene: TRBV1
clone size: .
CDR3 DNA: TGCACCAGCAGCCAAGACGGCCCCGACAGGGCCAACGTCCTGACTTTC
CDR3 protein: CTSSQDGPDRANVLTF

D gene: .
J gene: TRBJ2-7
V gene: TRBV6-5
clone size: .
CDR3 DNA: TGTGCCAGCAGTTACTCGCGGGATTCTCCCTACGAGCAGTACTTC
CDR3 protein: CASSYSRDSPYEQYF

D gene: .
J gene: TRBJ1-1
V gene: TRBV6-5
clone size: .
CDR3 DNA: TGTGCCAGCAGTTACATCGGGGTCGGCACTGAAGCTTTCTTT
CDR3 protein: CASSYIGVGTEAFF

D gene: .
J gene: TRBJ1-2
V gene: TRBV19
clone size: .
CDR3 DNA: TGTGCCAGTAGTATCAACAGGGTCAACTATGGCTACACCTTC
CDR3 protein: CASSINRVNYGYTF

D gene: TRBD1
J gene: TRBJ1-5
V gene: TRBV5-1
clone size: .
CDR3 DNA: TGCGCCAGCAGCTTGGGGCCGGGACAGGGCTCCAATCAGCCCCAGCATTTT
CDR3 protein: CASSLGPGQGSNQPQHF

D gene: .
J gene: TRBJ2-1
V gene: TRBV30
clone size: .
CDR3 DNA: TGTGCCTCAGAGCAGGGGACGGGTGAGCAGTTCTTC
CDR3 protein: CASEQGTGEQFF

D gene: TRBD1
J gene: TRBJ1-1
V gene: TRBV27
clone size: .
CDR3 DNA: TGTGCCAGCAGTTTCCGTGACAGGGTCGAGAACACTGAAGCTTTCTTT
CDR3 protein: CASSFRDRVENTEAFF

D gene: .
J gene: TRBJ1-1
V gene: TRBV29-1
clone size: .
CDR3 DNA: TGCAGCGTTGTATTAGGGGGTGAAGCTTTCTTT
CDR3 protein: CSVVLGGEAFF

D gene: TRBD1
J gene: TRBJ1-2
V gene: TRBV5-1
clone size: .
CDR3 DNA: TGCGCCAGCAGCTTGGCTCTTACCGGGACAGGGGACGGCTACACCTTC
CDR3 protein: CASSLALTGTGDGYTF

D gene: TRBD1
J gene: TRBJ1-2
V gene: TRBV7-9
clone size: .
CDR3 DNA: TGTGCCAGCAGGCGGGGACAGACCGAGGATGGCTACACCTTC
CDR3 protein: CASRRGQTEDGYTF

D gene: .
J gene: TRBJ2-1
V gene: TRBV7-3
clone size: .
CDR3 DNA: TGTGCCAGCAGCGCGGGGCTAGCCAGTTCCTACAATGAGCAGTTCTTC
CDR3 protein: CASSAGLASSYNEQFF

D gene: TRBD2
J gene: TRBJ2-2
V gene: TRBV5-4
clone size: .
CDR3 DNA: TGTGCCAGCAGCCTCCTAGCGGGAGCCACCGGGGAGCTGTTTTTT
CDR3 protein: CASSLLAGATGELFF

D gene: .
J gene: TRBJ2-7
V gene: TRBV7-8
clone size: .
CDR3 DNA: TGTGCCAGCAGCTCGCAGCAGGGGATCCTCTACGAGCAGTACTTC
CDR3 protein: CASSSQQGILYEQYF

D gene: .
J gene: TRBJ2-1
V gene: TRBV27
clone size: .
CDR3 DNA: TGTGCCAGCAGTTCCCGGGACTGGCTACGGCAGATGGACAATGAGCAGTTCTTC
CDR3 protein: CASSSRDWLRQMDNEQFF

D gene: TRBD1
J gene: TRBJ2-7
V gene: TRBV11-1
clone size: .
CDR3 DNA: TGTGCCAGCAGTTCGGGACCGGGACAGGGGACCTCCGAGCAGTACTTC
CDR3 protein: CASSSGPGQGTSEQYF

D gene: TRBD1
J gene: TRBJ2-2
V gene: TRBV28
clone size: .
CDR3 DNA: TGTGCCAGCAGGACAGGGGGCGGAGAGGCCGGGGAGCTGTTTTTT
CDR3 protein: CASRTGGGEAGELFF

D gene: TRBD1
J gene: TRBJ1-1
V gene: TRBV6-5
clone size: .
CDR3 DNA: TGTGCCAGCAGTTACTCCCCGGGACAGGGGGGCACTGAAGCTTTCTTT
CDR3 protein: CASSYSPGQGGTEAFF

D gene: TRBD2
J gene: TRBJ2-5
V gene: TRBV13
clone size: .
CDR3 DNA: TGTGCCAGCAGCGGACTAGCGGAGACCCAGTACTTC
CDR3 protein: CASSGLAETQYF

D gene: .
J gene: TRBJ2-5
V gene: TRBV6-6
clone size: .
CDR3 DNA: TGTGCCAGCAACGACGGAGGGTGGGAGACCCAGTACTTC
CDR3 protein: CASNDGGWETQYF

D gene: .
J gene: TRBJ1-1
V gene: TRBV21-1
clone size: .
CDR3 DNA: TGTGCCAGCATCCCAAAGCAGGGGCTCACTGAAGCTTTCTTT
CDR3 protein: CASIPKQGLTEAFF

D gene: TRBD2
J gene: TRBJ2-3
V gene: TRBV5-4
clone size: .
CDR3 DNA: TGTGCCAGCAGCTTACTAGCGGGAGGTGCAGATACGCAGTATTTT
CDR3 protein: CASSLLAGGADTQYF

D gene: .
J gene: TRBJ2-2
V gene: TRBV30
clone size: .
CDR3 DNA: TGTGCCTGGGGCGGTAGCAACACCGGGGAGCTGTTTTTT
CDR3 protein: CAWGGSNTGELFF

D gene: TRBD2
J gene: TRBJ2-2
V gene: TRBV10-3
clone size: .
CDR3 DNA: TGTGCCATCAGTGGGACCGGGACTAGCCCCACCGGGGAGCTGTTTTTT
CDR3 protein: CAISGTGTSPTGELFF

D gene: .
J gene: TRBJ1-1
V gene: TRBV9
clone size: .
CDR3 DNA: TGTGCCAGCACCCGGGGGGGGAGTGGTGAAGCTTTCTTT
CDR3 protein: CASTRGGSGEAFF

D gene: .
J gene: TRBJ2-7
V gene: TRBV7-2
clone size: .
CDR3 DNA: TGTGCCAGCAGAAACCACGGGGTTCAAGGCTACGAGCAGTACTTC
CDR3 protein: CASRNHGVQGYEQYF